The text below deals with one TCR beta chain. Its specificity is unknown. Using immunoSEQ multiplex PCR, the repertoire was profiled, and TCRdb retains in-frame clones only, with some absent. The sample includes 100,000 or so clones, 75% to 90% seen only once; the top ten take around 7%. Following autologous stem cell transplantation, relapse occurred in every patient, and exposure to brentuximab vedotin varied. The CDR3 contains 11 residues. CDR1 is SGHTA, CDR2 FQGNSA, per germline. With 5 bases removed from V and 8 bases from J, the gap between germline ends came to 9 bases. The data were obtained in a study of PD-1 blockade in classical Hodgkin lymphoma. Overall study context: Every 2 weeks, patients had 3 mg/kg nivolumab intravenously. The study, taken as a whole, reports: Compared with healthy donors, newly diagnosed patients reportedly showed lower baseline TCR diversity. Diversity in CD4+ TCRs, unlike that measured in CD8+ TCRs, had risen significantly by C4D1. Undefined causes, possibly disease activity or prior therapy, underlie the repertoire differences.

The chain employs TRBV7-2 and TRBJ1-2; no clear D. The input for sequencing was peripheral blood mononuclear cells (PBMCs), taken before the second cycle of nivolumab. This clonotype was obtained from a human donor with classical Hodgkin lymphoma. CDR3 DNA: TGTGCCAGCAGCCAGGACGCGGGCTACACCTTC. Amino acids: CASSQDAGYTF.